Each of the 5 T cell receptor beta chains below was sequenced from the same sample in a study of cytotoxic CD8 clonotypes in ibrutinib-treated CLL. Using immunoSEQ multiplex PCR, the repertoire was profiled, and TCRdb retains in-frame clones only, with some absent. The table includes over 95,000 clones, 58% detected once. The sequencing here drew on PBMCs, taken after 24 months of ibrutinib treatment. Receptor source: a human donor with chronic lymphocytic leukemia.

V gene TRBV30 combines with J gene TRBJ2-7; D is ambiguous. Trimming took 3 bases from V and 6 from J, leaving 15 bases between them. The V gene's germline CDR1 is GTSNPN and CDR2 SVGIG (reference sequence). The CDR3 contains 13 residues. The CDR3 DNA sequence: TGTGCCTGGAGACGGCCGGGTCAACCCGAGCAGTACTTC. The encoded protein is CAWRRPGQPEQYF. Complete variable domain (other parts from reference TRBV30 and TRBJ2-7): SQTIHQWPATLVQPVGSPLSLECTVEGTSNPNLYWYRQAAGRGLQLLFYSVGIGQISSEVPQNLSASRPQDRQFILSSKKLLLSDSGFYLCAWRRPGQPEQYFGPGTRLTVT.

V usage is TRBV19 and J usage is TRBJ2-5; 8 positions match TRBD2. Germline assignment: CDR1 LNHDA and CDR2 SQIVND (reference sequence). The CDR3 consists of 16 residues. Trimming took 1 base from V and 1 from J; bases not matched to a gene: 5. The CDR3 sequence: CASSIGGSGGQETQYF. The CDR3, as DNA: TGTGCCAGTAGTATAGGAGGGAGCGGGGGCCAAGAGACCCAGTACTTC.

This clone showed up just once. CDR3 sequence reads: CASSGTGTGGEKLFF. The CDR3 nucleotides are TGCGCCAGCAGTGGGACCGGGACAGGGGGCGAAAAACTGTTTTTT. This sequence joins TRBV10-1 and TRBJ1-4; TRBD1 matches 12 bases. Looked up from germline, CDR1 is WNHNN and CDR2 is SYGVQD (reference sequence). V trimming: 4 bases; J trimming: 8 bases; junction bases outside the gene matches: 5. This CDR3 contains 15 residues.

A single count supports this clone. The chain employs TRBV29-1 and TRBJ1-3, with D possibly TRBD1 on 6 matching bases. The germline V gene encodes CDR1 SQVTM and CDR2 ANQGSEA. With 7 bases removed from V and 0 bases from J, the gap between germline ends came to 13 bases. This CDR3 region has 14 residues. CDR3 region: CSAAGEISGNTIYF. DNA for the CDR3: TGCAGCGCTGCAGGGGAGATCTCTGGAAACACCATATATTTT.

The rearrangement links TRBV28 to TRBJ1-4; TRBD1 might be the D (5 bases). The V gene lost 1 base and the J gene lost 8 bases, with 11 bases spanning the gap. This CDR3 region has 14 residues. CDR1 and CDR2 (germline): MDHEN, SYDVKM. The DNA for the CDR3 is TGTGCCAGCAGTTTATCAGGGTTTGGCGAAAAACTGTTTTTT. It translates to CASSLSGFGEKLFF.